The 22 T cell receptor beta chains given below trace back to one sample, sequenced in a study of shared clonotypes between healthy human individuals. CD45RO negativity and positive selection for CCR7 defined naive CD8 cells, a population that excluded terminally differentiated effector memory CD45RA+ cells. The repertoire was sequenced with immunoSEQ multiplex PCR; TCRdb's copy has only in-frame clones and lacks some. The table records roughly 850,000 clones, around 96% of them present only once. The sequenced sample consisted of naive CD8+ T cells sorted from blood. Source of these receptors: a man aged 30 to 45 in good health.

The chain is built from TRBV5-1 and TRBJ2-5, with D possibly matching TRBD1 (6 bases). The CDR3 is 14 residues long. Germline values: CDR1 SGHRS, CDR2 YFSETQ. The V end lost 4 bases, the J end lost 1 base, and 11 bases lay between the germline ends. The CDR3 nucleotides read TGCGCCAGCAGCAGGACACAGGGCCAAGAGACCCAGTACTTC. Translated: CASSRTQGQETQYF.

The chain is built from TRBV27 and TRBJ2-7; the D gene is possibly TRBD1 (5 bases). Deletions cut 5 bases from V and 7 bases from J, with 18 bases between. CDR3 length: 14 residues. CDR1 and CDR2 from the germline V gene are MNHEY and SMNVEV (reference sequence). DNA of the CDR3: TGTGCCAGCAGTAGGACAAGTGTGGGAAGGGAGCAGTACTTC. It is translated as CASSRTSVGREQYF.

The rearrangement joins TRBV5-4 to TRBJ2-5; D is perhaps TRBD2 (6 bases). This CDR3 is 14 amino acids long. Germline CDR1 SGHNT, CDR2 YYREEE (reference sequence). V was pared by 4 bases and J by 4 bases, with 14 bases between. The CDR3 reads CASSGRDWGETQYF. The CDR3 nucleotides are TGTGCCAGCAGCGGACGGGACTGGGGAGAGACCCAGTACTTC.

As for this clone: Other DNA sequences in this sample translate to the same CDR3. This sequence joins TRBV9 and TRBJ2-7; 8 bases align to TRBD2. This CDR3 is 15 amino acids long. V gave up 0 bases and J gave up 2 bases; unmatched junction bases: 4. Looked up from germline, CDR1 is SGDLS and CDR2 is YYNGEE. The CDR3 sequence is CASSVEAGVPYEQYF. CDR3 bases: TGTGCCAGCAGCGTAGAAGCGGGAGTGCCCTACGAGCAGTACTTC.

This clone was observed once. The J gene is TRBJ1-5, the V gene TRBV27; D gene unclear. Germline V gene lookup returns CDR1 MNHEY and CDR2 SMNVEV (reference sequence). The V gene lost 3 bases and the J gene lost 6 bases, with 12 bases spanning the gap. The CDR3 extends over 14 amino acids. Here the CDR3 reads CASSFGRETQPQHF. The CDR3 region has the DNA TGTGCCAGCAGTTTTGGTCGGGAAACTCAGCCCCAGCATTTT.

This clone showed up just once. The CDR3 sequence: CASSSISGTGRKYF. The CDR3 DNA sequence: TGTGCCAGCAGCTCCATTTCCGGGACAGGGAGGAAGTATTTT. V gene TRBV11-2 combines with J gene TRBJ2-3; TRBD1 agrees at 9 bases. V dropped 4 bases and J dropped 13; count of bases not matched to a gene: 12. Germline loops: CDR1 SGHAT, CDR2 FQNNGV. This CDR3 has 14 amino acids. The full variable domain, in which reference TRBV11-2 and TRBJ2-3 provide the parts outside the CDR3, is EAGVAQSPRYKIIEKRQSVAFWCNPISGHATLYWYQQILGQGPKLLIQFQNNGVVDDSQLPKDRFSAERLKGVDSTLKIQPAKLEDSAVYLCASSSISGTGRKYFGPGTRLTVL.

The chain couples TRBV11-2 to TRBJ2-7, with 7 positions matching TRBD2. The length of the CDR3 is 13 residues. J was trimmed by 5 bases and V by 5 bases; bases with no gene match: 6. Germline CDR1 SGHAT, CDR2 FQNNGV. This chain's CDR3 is CASSPGLVNEQYF. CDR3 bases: TGTGCCAGCAGCCCTGGACTAGTTAACGAGCAGTACTTC. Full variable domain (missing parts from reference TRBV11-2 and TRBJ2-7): EAGVAQSPRYKIIEKRQSVAFWCNPISGHATLYWYQQILGQGPKLLIQFQNNGVVDDSQLPKDRFSAERLKGVDSTLKIQPAKLEDSAVYLCASSPGLVNEQYFGPGTRLTVT.

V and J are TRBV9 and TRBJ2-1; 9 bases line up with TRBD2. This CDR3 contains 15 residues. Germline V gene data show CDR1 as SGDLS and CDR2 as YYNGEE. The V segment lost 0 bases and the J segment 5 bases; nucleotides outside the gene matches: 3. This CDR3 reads CASSVGAGGNNEQFF. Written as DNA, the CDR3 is TGTGCCAGCAGCGTAGGGGCGGGAGGGAACAATGAGCAGTTCTTC.

CDR3 in DNA: TGTGCCAGCAGCTTAGTCTTTTGGACGGCGGTACCCTACGAGCAGTACTTC. Protein sequence: CASSLVFWTAVPYEQYF. V gene TRBV11-2 combines with J gene TRBJ2-7; D gene ambiguous. Trimming stripped 1 base from V and 2 bases from J, with 18 bases between. Germline V gene data show CDR1 as SGHAT and CDR2 as FQNNGV. The CDR3 length is 17 residues.

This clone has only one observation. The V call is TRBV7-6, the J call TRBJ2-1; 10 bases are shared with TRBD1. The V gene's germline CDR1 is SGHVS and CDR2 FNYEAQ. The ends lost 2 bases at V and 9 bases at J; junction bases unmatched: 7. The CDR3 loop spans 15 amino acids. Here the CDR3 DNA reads TGTGCCAGCAGCTTAACCGGGACAGGGGTTGTTGAGCAGTTCTTC. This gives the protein CASSLTGTGVVEQFF.

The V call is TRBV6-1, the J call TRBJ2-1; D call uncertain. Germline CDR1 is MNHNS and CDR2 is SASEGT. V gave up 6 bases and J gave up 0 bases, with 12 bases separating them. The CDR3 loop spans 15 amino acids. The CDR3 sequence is CASRVEPLSYNEQFF. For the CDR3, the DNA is TGTGCCAGCAGAGTAGAGCCCCTCTCCTACAATGAGCAGTTCTTC.

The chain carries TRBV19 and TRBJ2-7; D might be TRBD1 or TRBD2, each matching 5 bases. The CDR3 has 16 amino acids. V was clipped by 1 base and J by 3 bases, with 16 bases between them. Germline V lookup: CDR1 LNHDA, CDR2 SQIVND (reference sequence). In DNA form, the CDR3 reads TGTGCCAGTAGTATAGGTCGGACGGGACCCATCTACGAGCAGTACTTC. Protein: CASSIGRTGPIYEQYF.

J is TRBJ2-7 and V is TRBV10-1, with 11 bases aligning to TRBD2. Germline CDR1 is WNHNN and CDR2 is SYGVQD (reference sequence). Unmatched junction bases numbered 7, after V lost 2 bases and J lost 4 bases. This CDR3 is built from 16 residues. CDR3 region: CASSEGLAGSGYEQYF. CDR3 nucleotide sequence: TGCGCCAGCAGTGAGGGACTAGCGGGTTCTGGGTACGAGCAGTACTTC.

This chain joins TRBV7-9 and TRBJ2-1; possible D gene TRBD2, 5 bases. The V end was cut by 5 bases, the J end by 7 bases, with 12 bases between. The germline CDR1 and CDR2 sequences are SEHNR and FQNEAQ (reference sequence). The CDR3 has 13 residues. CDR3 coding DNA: TGTGCCAGCAGCCAAGACTACGAAAATGAGCAGTTCTTC. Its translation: CASSQDYENEQFF.

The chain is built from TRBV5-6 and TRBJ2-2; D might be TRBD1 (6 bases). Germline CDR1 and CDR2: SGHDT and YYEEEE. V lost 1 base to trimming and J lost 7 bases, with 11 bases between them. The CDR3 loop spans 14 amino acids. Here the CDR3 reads CASSLIQGDGELFF. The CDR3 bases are TGTGCCAGCAGCTTGATACAGGGCGACGGGGAGCTGTTTTTT.

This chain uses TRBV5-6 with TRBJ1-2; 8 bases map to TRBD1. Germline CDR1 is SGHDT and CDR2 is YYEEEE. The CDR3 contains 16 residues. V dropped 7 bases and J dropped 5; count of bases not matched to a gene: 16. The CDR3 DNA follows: TGTGCCAGCGTCCCCCAGCAGGGGGCGAGCGATTATGGCTACACCTTC. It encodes CASVPQQGASDYGYTF.

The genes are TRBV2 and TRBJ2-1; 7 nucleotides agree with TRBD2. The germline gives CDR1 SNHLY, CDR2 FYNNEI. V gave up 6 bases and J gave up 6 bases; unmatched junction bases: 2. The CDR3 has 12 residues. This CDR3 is CASRGLGNEQFF. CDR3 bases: TGTGCCAGCAGAGGACTAGGCAATGAGCAGTTCTTC.

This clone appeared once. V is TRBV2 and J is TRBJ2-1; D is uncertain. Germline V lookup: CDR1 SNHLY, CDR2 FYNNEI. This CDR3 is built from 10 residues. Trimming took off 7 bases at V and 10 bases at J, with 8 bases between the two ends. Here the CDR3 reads CASTRAEQFF. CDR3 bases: TGTGCCAGCACCCGGGCGGAGCAGTTCTTC.

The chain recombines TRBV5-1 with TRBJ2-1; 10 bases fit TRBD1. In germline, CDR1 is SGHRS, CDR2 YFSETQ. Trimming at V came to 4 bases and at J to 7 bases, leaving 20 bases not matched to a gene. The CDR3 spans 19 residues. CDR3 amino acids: CASSVTGTGEVGFGNEQFF. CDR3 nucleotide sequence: TGCGCCAGCAGCGTCACCGGGACAGGGGAAGTGGGATTCGGGAATGAGCAGTTCTTC.

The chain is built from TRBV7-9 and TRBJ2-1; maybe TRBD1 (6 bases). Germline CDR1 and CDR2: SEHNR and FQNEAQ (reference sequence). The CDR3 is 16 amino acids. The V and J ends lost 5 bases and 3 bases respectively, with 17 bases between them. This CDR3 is CASSVEWTDDYNEQFF. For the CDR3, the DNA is TGTGCCAGCAGCGTAGAGTGGACAGATGACTACAATGAGCAGTTCTTC.

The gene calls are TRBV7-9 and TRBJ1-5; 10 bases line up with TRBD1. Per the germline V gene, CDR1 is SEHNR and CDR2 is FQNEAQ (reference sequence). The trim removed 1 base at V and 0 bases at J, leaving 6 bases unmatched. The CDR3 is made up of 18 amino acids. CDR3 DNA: TGTGCCAGCAGCTTAGGACGGGGGACAGGGGTTAGCAATCAGCCCCAGCATTTT. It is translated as CASSLGRGTGVSNQPQHF.

Written as DNA, the CDR3 is TGTGCCATCAGCGAGGGGATTCCCTCACAAACAAGGACTAGAGATACGCAGTATTTT. It specifies CAISEGIPSQTRTRDTQYF. V gene TRBV10-3 combines with J gene TRBJ2-3; 7 positions agree with TRBD2. The J segment lost 5 bases and the V segment lost 6 bases, leaving 23 bases of the junction unmatched. This CDR3 is 19 amino acids long. CDR1 and CDR2 (germline): ENHRY, SYGVKD.